Below, 5 T cell receptor beta chains from the same sample are listed, as sequenced in a study of T cells in Graves' hyperthyroidism and ophthalmopathy. RNA transcripts yielded amplified TCR beta CDR3 regions. TCR CDR3 regions were first amplified by RT-PCR with HTBI primers. TCRdb independently ran MiXCR on the multiplex PCR reads; one entry per CDR3 protein. The data hold hundreds of thousands of distinct CDR3 sequences, with approximately 18% observed a single time. The sequencing sample was made of blood. The receptors were gathered from a man aged 45-65 years with Graves' ophthalmopathy.

Many counts were recorded for this clonotype. V usage is TRBV6-1 and J usage is TRBJ2-3; 12 bases line up with TRBD2. V shed 3 bases, J shed 3 bases, and the junction held 7 bases outside the gene matches. The CDR3 is made up of 17 amino acids. Per the germline V gene, CDR1 is MNHNS and CDR2 is SASEGT. The CDR3 protein is CASSEGLAGRRTDTQYF. The CDR3 nucleotides read TGTGCCAGCAGTGAGGGACTAGCGGGCCGCCGTACAGATACGCAGTATTTT.

The chain carries TRBV7-9 and TRBJ1-1; unclear D gene. Trimming took 4 bases from V and 4 from J, leaving 16 bases between them. Germline V CDR1 and CDR2: SEHNR, FQNEAQ (reference sequence). The CDR3 loop spans 15 amino acids. For the CDR3, the DNA is TGTGCCAGCAGCTGGCCGGAAGGGTGGGGCACTGAAGCTTTCTTT. Its protein product is CASSWPEGWGTEAFF.

This clonotype was picked up many times. This chain connects TRBV20-1 to TRBJ2-7; TRBD2 matches 11 bases. Germline loops: CDR1 DFQATT, CDR2 SNEGSKA (reference sequence). The CDR3 extends over 14 amino acids. The J segment lost 2 bases and the V segment lost 3 bases, leaving 3 bases of the junction unmatched. In DNA form, the CDR3 reads TGCAGTGCTAGGGGGACTAGCGGTACCTACGAGCAGTACTTC. It translates to CSARGTSGTYEQYF.

This sequence joins TRBV27 and TRBJ2-2; D is uncertain. CDR3 length: 14 residues. Germline CDR1 is MNHEY and CDR2 is SMNVEV (reference sequence). V was clipped by 5 bases and J by 9 bases, with 16 bases between them. CDR3 in amino acids: CASSTDISFRELFF. In DNA form, the CDR3 reads TGTGCCAGCAGTACCGACATAAGCTTCCGGGAGCTGTTTTTT.

This clonotype was picked up one time. A much larger clone differs from this one at a single base, so this may be a read error. The J gene is TRBJ2-1, the V gene TRBV2; D gene ambiguous. The length of the CDR3 is 14 residues. Germline V gives CDR1 SNHLY, CDR2 FYNNEI. This CDR3 reads CTSSYSYSSNEQFF. CDR3 coding DNA: TGTACCAGCAGTTACTCCTACTCCTCCAATGAGCAGTTCTTC.